This entry describes one TCR beta chain. Its cognate antigen is unknown. Random hexamers served to reverse transcribe roughly 0.45 to 1 ug RNA. An immunoSEQ multiplex PCR amplified TCR beta CDR3 over 54 Vbeta and 13 Jbeta. One entry per CDR3 protein results from TCRdb running MiXCR on the immunoSEQ multiplex PCR reads. The sample lists about 84,000 distinct CDR3 sequences, 95% to 96% seen once, with approximately 0.42% in the top ten. This sample was included in a study of CD8 T cells in Susac syndrome. Overall study findings and caveats: The study conceded that its TCR sequencing and HLA analysis involved relatively few individuals.

The authors carried out high-throughput sequencing of TCR beta. They applied it to CD8+ and CD4+ T cells obtained from blood. While CD8+ and CD4+ T cells were isolated negatively, TEMRA cells were enriched by FACS. Trimming removed 5 bases at V and 1 base at J, with 6 bases between. This CDR3 region has 11 residues. Germline loops: CDR1 SQVTM, CDR2 ANQGSEA. The sequencing sample was made of CD8+ T cells from PBMCs. V gene TRBV29-1 combines with J gene TRBJ2-7, with D possibly being TRBD2 (5 bases). The TCR originated in a human donor with Susac syndrome. CDR3 sequence reads: CSVRGSYEQYF. CDR3 nucleotide sequence: TGCAGCGTTCGCGGGTCCTACGAGCAGTACTTC.